This paragraph covers one TCR beta chain sequence. The antigen is undetermined. This record comes from a study of blood T cells in healthy people across ages. Per the germline V gene, CDR1 is SGHDT and CDR2 is YYEEEE. The CDR3 spans 14 residues. After removal of 5 bases from V and 5 bases from J, the junction contained 8 bases not matched to a gene. The use of a sample-barcoded 5' primer and a J-beta primer mix characterized a second PCR of roughly 7 to 11 cycles. MiXCR was run by TCRdb on the 5' RACE reads, yielding one entry per CDR3 protein. Here the sample spans hundreds of thousands of distinct CDR3 sequences, approximately 60% being singletons. Study-wide points: Naive T cell percentage strongly correlated with TCR beta diversity.

The clonotype originates from a man between 35 and 55 years old in good health. The specimen was blood. The chain recombines TRBV5-6 with TRBJ2-7, with TRBD1 matching 9 bases. CDR3 DNA: TGTGCCAGCAGTATAACAGGGGGCGCCGACGAGCAGTACTTC. Translated: CASSITGGADEQYF.